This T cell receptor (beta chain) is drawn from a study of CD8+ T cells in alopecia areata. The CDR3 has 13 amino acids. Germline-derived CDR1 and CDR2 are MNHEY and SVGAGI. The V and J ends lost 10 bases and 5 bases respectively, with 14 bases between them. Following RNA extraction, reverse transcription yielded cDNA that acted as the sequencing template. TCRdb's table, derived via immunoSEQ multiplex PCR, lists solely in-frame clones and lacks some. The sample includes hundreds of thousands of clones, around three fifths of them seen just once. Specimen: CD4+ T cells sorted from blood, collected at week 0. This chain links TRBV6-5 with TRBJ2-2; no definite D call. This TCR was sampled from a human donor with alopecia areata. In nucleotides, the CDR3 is TGTGCCACCTGCGGTCTCGATACCGGGGAGCTGTTTTTT. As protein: CATCGLDTGELFF.